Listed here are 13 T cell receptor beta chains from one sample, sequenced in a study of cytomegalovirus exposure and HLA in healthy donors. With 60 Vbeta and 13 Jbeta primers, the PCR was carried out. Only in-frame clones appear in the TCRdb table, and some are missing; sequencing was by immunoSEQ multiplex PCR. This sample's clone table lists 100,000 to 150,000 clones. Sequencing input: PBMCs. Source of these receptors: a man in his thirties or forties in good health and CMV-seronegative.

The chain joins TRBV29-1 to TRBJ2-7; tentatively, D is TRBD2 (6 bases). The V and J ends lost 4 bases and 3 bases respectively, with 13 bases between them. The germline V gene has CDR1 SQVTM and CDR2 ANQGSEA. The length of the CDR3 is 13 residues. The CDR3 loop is CSVGETGGYEQYF. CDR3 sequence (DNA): TGCAGCGTTGGGGAGACCGGGGGCTACGAGCAGTACTTC.

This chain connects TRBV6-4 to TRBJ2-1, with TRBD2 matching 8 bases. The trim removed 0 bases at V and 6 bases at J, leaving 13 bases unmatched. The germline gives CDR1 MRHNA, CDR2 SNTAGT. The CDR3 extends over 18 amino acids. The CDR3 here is CASSDSSYGVSGINEQFF. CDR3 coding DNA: TGTGCCAGCAGTGACTCGAGTTATGGTGTTAGCGGGATCAATGAGCAGTTCTTC.

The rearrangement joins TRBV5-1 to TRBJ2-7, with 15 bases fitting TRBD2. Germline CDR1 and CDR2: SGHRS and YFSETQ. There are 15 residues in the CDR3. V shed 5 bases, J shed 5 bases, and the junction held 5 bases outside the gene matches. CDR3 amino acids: CASSPGLAGGDEQYF. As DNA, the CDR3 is TGCGCCAGCAGTCCCGGACTAGCGGGAGGGGACGAGCAGTACTTC. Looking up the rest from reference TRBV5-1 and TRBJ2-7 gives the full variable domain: KAGVTQTPRYLIKTRGQQVTLSCSPISGHRSVSWYQQTPGQGLQFLFEYFSETQRNKGNFPGRFSGRQFSNSRSEMNVSTLELGDSALYLCASSPGLAGGDEQYFGPGTRLTVT.

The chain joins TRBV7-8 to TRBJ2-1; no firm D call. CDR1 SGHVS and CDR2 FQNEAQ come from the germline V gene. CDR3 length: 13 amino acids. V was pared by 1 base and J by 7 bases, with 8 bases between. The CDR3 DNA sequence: TGTGCCAGCAGCTTAGTGATAACAAATGAGCAGTTCTTC. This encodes CASSLVITNEQFF.

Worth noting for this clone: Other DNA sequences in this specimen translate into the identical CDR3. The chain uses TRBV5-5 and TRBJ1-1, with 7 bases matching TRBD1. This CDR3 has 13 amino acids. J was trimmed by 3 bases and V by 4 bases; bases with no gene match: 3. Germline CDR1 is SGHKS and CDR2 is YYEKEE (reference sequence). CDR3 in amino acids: CASSPTGYTEAFF. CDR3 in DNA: TGTGCCAGCAGCCCGACAGGGTACACTGAAGCTTTCTTT.

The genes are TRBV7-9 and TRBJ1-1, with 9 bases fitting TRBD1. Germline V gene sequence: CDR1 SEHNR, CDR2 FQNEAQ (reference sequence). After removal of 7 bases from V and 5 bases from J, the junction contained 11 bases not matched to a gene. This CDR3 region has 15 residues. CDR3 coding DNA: TGTGCCAGCATCGACAGGGGGGCAGGATGGACTGAAGCTTTCTTT. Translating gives CASIDRGAGWTEAFF.

CDR3 nucleotides: TGTGCCAGCAGCTTGAACCGGGGGGGCACTGAAGCTTTCTTT. The encoded protein is CASSLNRGGTEAFF. The chain employs TRBV11-2 and TRBJ1-1, with a weak D call TRBD1 (5 bases). This CDR3 is 14 amino acids long. Germline V gives CDR1 SGHAT, CDR2 FQNNGV. Trimming shortened V by 3 bases and J by 4 bases, and 12 bases separated the two germline ends. The full variable domain, with the rest looked up from reference TRBV11-2 and TRBJ1-1, is EAGVAQSPRYKIIEKRQSVAFWCNPISGHATLYWYQQILGQGPKLLIQFQNNGVVDDSQLPKDRFSAERLKGVDSTLKIQPAKLEDSAVYLCASSLNRGGTEAFFGQGTRLTVV.

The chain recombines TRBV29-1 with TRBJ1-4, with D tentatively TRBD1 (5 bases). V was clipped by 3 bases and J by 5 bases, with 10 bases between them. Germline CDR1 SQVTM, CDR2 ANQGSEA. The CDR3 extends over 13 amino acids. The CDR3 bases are TGCAGCGTTGAGGAATCAGGGAATGAAAAACTGTTTTTT. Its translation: CSVEESGNEKLFF.

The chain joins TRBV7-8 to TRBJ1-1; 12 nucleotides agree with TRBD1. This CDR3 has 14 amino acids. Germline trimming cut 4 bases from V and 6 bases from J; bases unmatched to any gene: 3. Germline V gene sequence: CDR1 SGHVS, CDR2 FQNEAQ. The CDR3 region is CASSWGQGAAEAFF. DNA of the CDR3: TGTGCCAGCAGCTGGGGACAGGGGGCCGCTGAAGCTTTCTTT.

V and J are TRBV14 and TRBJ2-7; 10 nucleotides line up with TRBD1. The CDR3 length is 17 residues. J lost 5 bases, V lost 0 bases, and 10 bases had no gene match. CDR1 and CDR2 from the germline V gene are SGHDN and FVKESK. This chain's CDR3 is CASSQDLGTGEFHEQYF. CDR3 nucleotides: TGTGCCAGCAGCCAAGATCTTGGGACAGGGGAATTTCACGAGCAGTACTTC.

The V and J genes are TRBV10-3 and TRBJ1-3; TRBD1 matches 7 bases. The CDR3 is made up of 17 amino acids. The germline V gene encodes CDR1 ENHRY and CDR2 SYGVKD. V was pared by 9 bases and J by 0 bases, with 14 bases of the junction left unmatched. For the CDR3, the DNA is TGTGCCATAACTGATTTAACGGGACAGAGCTCTGGAAACACCATATATTTT. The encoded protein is CAITDLTGQSSGNTIYF.

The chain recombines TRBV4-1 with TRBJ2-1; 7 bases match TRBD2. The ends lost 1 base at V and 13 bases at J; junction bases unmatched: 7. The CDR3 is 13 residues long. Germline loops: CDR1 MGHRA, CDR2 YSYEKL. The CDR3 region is CASSQGGGLAQFF. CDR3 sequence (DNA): TGCGCCAGCAGCCAAGGGGGGGGATTGGCCCAGTTCTTC.

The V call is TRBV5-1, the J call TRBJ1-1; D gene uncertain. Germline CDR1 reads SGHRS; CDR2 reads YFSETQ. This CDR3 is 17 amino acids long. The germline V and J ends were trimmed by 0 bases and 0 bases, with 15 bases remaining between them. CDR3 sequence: CASSLEEVTSMNTEAFF. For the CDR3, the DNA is TGCGCCAGCAGCTTGGAGGAGGTCACTTCGATGAACACTGAAGCTTTCTTT.